One and the same sample provided the 20 T cell receptor beta chains below, sequenced in a study of T cell responses to AZD1222 COVID-19 vaccine. Assay used: immunoSEQ multiplex PCR; TCRdb lists only in-frame clones, some missing. The sample consists of approximately 140,000 clones, about nine tenths of them appearing once. The sequencing here drew on peripheral blood, taken 28 days after the second AZD1222 dose. These receptors were collected from an adult who received the AZD1222 COVID-19 vaccine.

The J gene is TRBJ1-4, the V gene TRBV5-1, with 9 bases aligning to TRBD1. This CDR3 region has 14 residues. Germline trimming cut 3 bases from V and 5 bases from J; bases unmatched to any gene: 2. Germline CDR1 and CDR2: SGHRS and YFSETQ. In nucleotides, the CDR3 is TGCGCCAGCAGCTCCGGGACAGGGAATGAAAAACTGTTTTTT. Translated: CASSSGTGNEKLFF.

The chain couples TRBV5-1 to TRBJ1-4; perhaps TRBD1 as D (6 bases). The CDR3 runs to 18 residues. Trimming stripped 2 bases from V and 0 bases from J, with 17 bases between. CDR1 is SGHRS and CDR2 is YFSETQ in the germline V gene. The CDR3 here is CASSLLAWNRATNEKLFF. As DNA, the CDR3 is TGCGCCAGCAGCTTATTAGCCTGGAACAGGGCAACTAATGAAAAACTGTTTTTT.

The chain links TRBV12-1 to TRBJ2-3; the table names TRBD2, a call not compared with the DNA. TRBV12-1 is a pseudogene locus. The CDR3 spans 20 residues. CDR3 bases: TGTGCCAGCAGCCTTCGAGGTGGAGCGGGGGGGCCTACAGGAGGAGATACGCAGTATTTT. Translation gives CASSLRGGAGGPTGGDTQYF.

The rearrangement joins TRBV4-3 to TRBJ2-1; 9 nucleotides match TRBD1. Trimming removed 1 base from V and 4 bases from J; junction bases left unmatched: 5. There are 16 residues in the CDR3. Germline V CDR1 and CDR2: LGHNA, YSLEER. DNA for the CDR3: TGCGCCAGCAGCCAAGGGTCGGGACAGGGATACAATGAGCAGTTCTTC. Its translation: CASSQGSGQGYNEQFF.

This chain uses TRBV9 with TRBJ2-5; a weak D match, TRBD1 (5 bases). The CDR3 loop spans 13 amino acids. The germline gives CDR1 SGDLS, CDR2 YYNGEE. Deletions cut 0 bases from V and 7 bases from J, with 10 bases between. CDR3 region: CASSVVGAGTQYF. CDR3 bases: TGTGCCAGCAGCGTAGTAGGGGCAGGGACCCAGTACTTC.

The rearrangement links TRBV19 to TRBJ2-2; 16 nucleotides match TRBD2. The CDR3 has 21 residues. CDR1 is LNHDA, CDR2 SQIVND, per germline (reference sequence). V trimming: 5 bases; J trimming: 4 bases; junction bases outside the gene matches: 16. The CDR3 here is CASSARSPGTSGRESTGELFF. Here the CDR3 DNA reads TGTGCCAGTAGTGCCCGCTCGCCCGGGACTAGCGGGAGGGAGAGCACCGGGGAGCTGTTTTTT.

V and J are TRBV4-1 and TRBJ2-3; D may correspond to TRBD1 or TRBD2 (5 bases each). Trimming removed 1 base at V and 2 bases at J, with 16 bases between. This CDR3 spans 17 amino acids. The germline CDR1 and CDR2 sequences are MGHRA and YSYEKL. CDR3 DNA: TGCGCCAGCAGCCAAGGTGGGACCCCTCCCATCACAGATACGCAGTATTTT. Protein product: CASSQGGTPPITDTQYF.

The chain uses TRBV30 and TRBJ2-1; D remains ambiguous. Germline V gene data show CDR1 as GTSNPN and CDR2 as SVGIG (reference sequence). Trimming pared 5 bases from V and 10 bases from J, leaving 9 bases between. The length of the CDR3 is 10 residues. DNA for the CDR3: TGTGCCTGGGCCCGATACGAGCAGTTCTTC. It translates to CAWARYEQFF.

The V call is TRBV10-2, the J call TRBJ2-2, with 9 positions matching TRBD1. The germline V gene has CDR1 WSHSY and CDR2 SAAADI. Trimming removed 0 bases from V and 6 bases from J; junction bases left unmatched: 2. CDR3 size: 15 residues. The CDR3 is CASSESGQGAGELFF. CDR3 bases: TGCGCCAGCAGTGAGTCGGGACAGGGTGCCGGGGAGCTGTTTTTT.

V and J are TRBV11-2 and TRBJ2-7; D gene unclear. CDR3 size: 11 residues. The germline V gene has CDR1 SGHAT and CDR2 FQNNGV. V was pared by 0 bases and J by 6 bases, with 3 bases between. CDR3 loop: CASSLEIEQYV. CDR3 DNA sequence: TGTGCCAGCAGCTTAGAGATCGAGCAGTACGTC.

The chain recombines TRBV7-8 with TRBJ1-2; D remains ambiguous. The CDR3 spans 18 residues. Germline V gene data show CDR1 as SGHVS and CDR2 as FQNEAQ. V shed 5 bases and J shed 1 base, with 23 bases lying between them. The CDR3 protein is CASSPLRVGVSINYGYTF. CDR3 sequence (DNA): TGTGCCAGCAGCCCATTAAGGGTTGGGGTCTCAATTAACTATGGCTACACCTTC.

The rearrangement joins TRBV4-3 to TRBJ1-2; 11 nucleotides align to TRBD1. The CDR3 is 17 amino acids. V shed 3 bases and J 2 bases; nucleotides not matched to a gene: 8. Germline CDR1 is LGHNA and CDR2 is YSLEER. CDR3 residues: CASSQRTGGDGNYGYTF. The CDR3 DNA is TGCGCCAGCAGCCAGCGGACAGGGGGCGACGGAAACTATGGCTACACCTTC.

The CDR3 nucleotides read TGTGCCAGCAGCTTAGTTGGGGTCGGGGAGCTGTTTTTT. This gives the protein CASSLVGVGELFF. V is TRBV7-2 and J is TRBJ2-2; unclear D gene. Per germline, CDR1 SGHTA and CDR2 FQGNSA. CDR3 length: 13 residues. V was shortened by 1 base and J by 7 bases, with 7 bases between the two germline ends.

The rearrangement links TRBV16 to TRBJ1-4; 8 positions match TRBD1. Germline lookup yields CDR1 KGHSY and CDR2 FQNENV. This CDR3 is 14 amino acids long. V gave up 4 bases and J gave up 8 bases; unmatched junction bases: 6. The CDR3 reads CASSRTGRDEKLFF. DNA for the CDR3: TGTGCCAGCAGCCGGACAGGGAGAGACGAAAAACTGTTTTTT.

This rearrangement joins TRBV27 to TRBJ2-2; 8 bases are shared with TRBD2. There are 14 residues in the CDR3. The germline V gene encodes CDR1 MNHEY and CDR2 SMNVEV (reference sequence). J lost 6 bases, V lost 6 bases, and 6 bases had no gene match. The CDR3 loop is CASRDGGAAGELFF. CDR3 coding DNA: TGTGCCAGCAGAGACGGGGGGGCCGCCGGGGAGCTGTTTTTT.

V and J are TRBV12-3 or TRBV12-4 and TRBJ1-1, with unresolved D. The CDR3 contains 12 residues. Trimming shortened V by 3 bases and J by 10 bases, and 12 bases separated the two germline ends. In nucleotides, the CDR3 is TGTGCCAGCAGTTTGTCAAGGCGGGCAGCTTTCTTT. Protein sequence: CASSLSRRAAFF.

The chain carries TRBV28 and TRBJ2-1, with 15 bases aligning to TRBD2. With V trimmed by 1 base and J by 8 bases, 3 bases remained unmatched. This CDR3 contains 16 residues. Germline-derived CDR1 and CDR2 are MDHEN and SYDVKM. CDR3 sequence (DNA): TGTGCCAGCAGTTTATCCGGGACTAGCGGGAGGTATGAGCAGTTCTTC. Amino acid sequence: CASSLSGTSGRYEQFF.

The CDR3 nucleotides are TGTGCCAGCAGAGCATGGGGGACAACTAATGAAAAACTGTTTTTT. It yields the protein CASRAWGTTNEKLFF. The gene calls are TRBV2 and TRBJ1-4; TRBD1 might be the D (5 bases). The CDR3 length is 15 residues. Germline CDR1 SNHLY, CDR2 FYNNEI. V shed 6 bases and J shed 0 bases, with 11 bases lying between them.

V is TRBV13 and J is TRBJ1-2; unclear D gene. This CDR3 region has 11 residues. The germline V gene has CDR1 PRHDT and CDR2 FYEKMQ (reference sequence). The germline V and J ends were trimmed by 3 bases and 9 bases, with 8 bases remaining between them. CDR3 loop: CASSFTSRYTF. The CDR3 region has the DNA TGTGCCAGCAGCTTCACCTCTCGCTACACCTTC.

The rearrangement joins TRBV18 to TRBJ2-7, with D hard to call. Germline V gene lookup returns CDR1 KGHSH and CDR2 LQKENI. This CDR3 contains 12 residues. V was trimmed by 5 bases and J by 5 bases, leaving 10 bases between them. Written as DNA, the CDR3 is TGTGCCAGCTCAATTCAGAATCACGAGCAGTACTTC. As protein: CASSIQNHEQYF.